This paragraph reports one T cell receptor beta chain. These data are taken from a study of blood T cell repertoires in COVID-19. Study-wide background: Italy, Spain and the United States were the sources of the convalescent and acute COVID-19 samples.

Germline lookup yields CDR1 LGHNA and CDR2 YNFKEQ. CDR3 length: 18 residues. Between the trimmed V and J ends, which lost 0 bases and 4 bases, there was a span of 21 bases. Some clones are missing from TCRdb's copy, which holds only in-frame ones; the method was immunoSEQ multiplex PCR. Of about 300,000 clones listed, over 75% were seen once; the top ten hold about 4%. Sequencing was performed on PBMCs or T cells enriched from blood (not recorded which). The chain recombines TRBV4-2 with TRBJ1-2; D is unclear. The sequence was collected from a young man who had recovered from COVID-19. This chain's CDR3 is CASSQDMPSTRSAYGYTF. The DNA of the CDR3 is TGTGCCAGCAGCCAAGATATGCCTTCGACACGGTCCGCCTATGGCTACACCTTC.